These T cell receptor beta chains were read from a single sample in a study of T cells in Graves' hyperthyroidism and ophthalmopathy. TCRdb re-analysed the multiplex PCR reads in MiXCR, keeping a single row per CDR3 protein. The sample shows under 750,000 distinct CDR3 sequences, around 20% of them seen only once. The sequencing sample was made of blood. The source of these receptors is a woman aged 45-60 years with Graves' hyperthyroidism that later progressed to Graves' ophthalmopathy. Both conserved end residues are part of each CDR3. D genes are given only for firm matches. Clone size is not always given. Where it is, it says once, few, many or a class for expanded clones.

clone_size j_call v_call d_call cdr3_aa
. TRBJ1-2 TRBV4-1 TRBD1 CASSQPGTANYGYTF
many TRBJ1-5 TRBV18 . CASSPLGEGNQPQHF
. TRBJ2-1 TRBV7-2 TRBD2 CASSLVVAGAATNEQFF
. TRBJ1-5 TRBV3-1 TRBD1 CASSPRQGVSPQHF
few TRBJ1-1 TRBV29-1 . CSVTGGTEAFF
. TRBJ1-2 TRBV11-2 TRBD1 CASRDSGTDNYGYTF
. TRBJ2-5 TRBV7-2 TRBD2 CASSRGGALMETQYF
many TRBJ2-7 TRBV18 TRBD1 CASSPGQVNSYEQYF
. TRBJ1-4 TRBV27 . CASSSVGEKLFF
. TRBJ1-5 TRBV6-2/TRBV6-3 TRBD1 CASSYPGQGLDNQPQHF
. TRBJ2-3 TRBV27 . CASSLVPLASTDTQYF
many TRBJ2-1 TRBV27 TRBD1 CASSDQGASYNEQFF